This TCR beta chain was obtained from a study of blood T cell repertoires in COVID-19. Overall study context: Sources were T cells, B-cell-depleted T cells, or PBMCs; the material itself was cDNA or gDNA.

The germline CDR1 and CDR2 sequences are SNHLY and FYNNEI. The V end lost 5 bases, the J end lost 7 bases, and 8 bases lay between the germline ends. The CDR3 has 11 residues. Recruitment covered under 25 US areas and drew participants whose ages spanned about 18 to 100 years. Participants were placed into cohorts based on the clinical history they reported. Original data processing: Estimation of nucleated cell counts relied on the amplification of reference gene primers. Sequencing used immunoSEQ multiplex PCR; TCRdb keeps in-frame clones, though not all of them. Clonal size and the V and J genes are those of that table, whereas D and trimming came from the DNA. The table shows about 360,000 clones, with 70% to 90% occurring only once.

The chain uses TRBV2 and TRBJ2-5, with D possibly being TRBD1 (5 bases). This sequence was found in a middle-aged man in a cohort exposed to, infected with or recovered from COVID-19 (not recorded which). Source material: PBMCs or T cells enriched from blood (not recorded which). In nucleotides, the CDR3 is TGTGCCAGCAGTCCCAGGGTGACCCAGTACTTC. As protein: CASSPRVTQYF.